Listed here is a single T cell receptor (beta chain). As yet, its antigen is unknown. CD45RO negativity and positive selection for CCR7 defined naive CD8 cells, a population that excluded terminally differentiated effector memory CD45RA+ cells. The CDR3 consists of 16 residues. The V end lost 4 bases, the J end lost 9 bases, and 22 bases lay between the germline ends. Germline CDR1 and CDR2: MGHRA and YSYEKL. This entry is derived from a study of shared clonotypes between healthy human individuals. Study-wide points: Owing to a small donor count, the genetic and exposure-history diversity represented was limited. Although depth was large, rarefaction showed that sequencing of the sorted subsets was incomplete.

Sequencing was performed with immunoSEQ multiplex PCR; in TCRdb, only in-frame clones are kept and a portion is missing. The repertoire consists of approximately 740,000 clones, with roughly 92% occurring once and the leading ten covering nearly 25%. Sequencing used naive CD8+ T cells sorted from blood. The sequence came from a young man in good health. V and J are TRBV4-1 and TRBJ1-5, with TRBD1 as a possible D gene (6 bases). In nucleotides, the CDR3 is TGCGCCAGCAGCCCAACCCCGGGGGCCAGGGAGGTGCCCCAGCATTTT. Amino acids: CASSPTPGAREVPQHF.